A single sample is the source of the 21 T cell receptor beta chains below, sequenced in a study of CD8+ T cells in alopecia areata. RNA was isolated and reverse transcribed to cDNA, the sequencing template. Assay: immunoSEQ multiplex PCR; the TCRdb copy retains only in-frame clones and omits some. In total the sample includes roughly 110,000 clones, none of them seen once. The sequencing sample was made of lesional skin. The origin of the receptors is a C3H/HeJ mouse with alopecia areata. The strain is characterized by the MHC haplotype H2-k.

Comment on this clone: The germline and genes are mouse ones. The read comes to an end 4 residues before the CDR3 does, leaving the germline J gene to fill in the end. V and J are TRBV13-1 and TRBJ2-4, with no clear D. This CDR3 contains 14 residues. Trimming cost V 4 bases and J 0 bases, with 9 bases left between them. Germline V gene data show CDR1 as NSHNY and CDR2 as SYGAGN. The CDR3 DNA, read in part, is TGTGCCAGCAGTCCTACAGCTAGTCAAAAC. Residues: CASSPTASQN. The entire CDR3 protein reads CASSPTASQNTLYF.

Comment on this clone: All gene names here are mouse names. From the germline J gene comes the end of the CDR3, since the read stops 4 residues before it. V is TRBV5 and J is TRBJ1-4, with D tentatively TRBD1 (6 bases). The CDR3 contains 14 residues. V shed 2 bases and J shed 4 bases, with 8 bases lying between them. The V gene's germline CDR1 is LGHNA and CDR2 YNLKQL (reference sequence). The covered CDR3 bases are TGTGCCAGCAGCCAACGGACAGTCAACGAA. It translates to CASSQRTVNE. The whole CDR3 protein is CASSQRTVNERLFF.

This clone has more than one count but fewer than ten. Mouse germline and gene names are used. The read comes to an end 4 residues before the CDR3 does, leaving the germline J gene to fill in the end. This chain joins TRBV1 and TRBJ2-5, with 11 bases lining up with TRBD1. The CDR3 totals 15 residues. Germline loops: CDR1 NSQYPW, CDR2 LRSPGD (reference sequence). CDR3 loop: CTCSAEGQGEDTQYF. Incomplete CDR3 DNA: TGCACCTGCAGTGCAGAGGGACAGGGGGAGGAC.

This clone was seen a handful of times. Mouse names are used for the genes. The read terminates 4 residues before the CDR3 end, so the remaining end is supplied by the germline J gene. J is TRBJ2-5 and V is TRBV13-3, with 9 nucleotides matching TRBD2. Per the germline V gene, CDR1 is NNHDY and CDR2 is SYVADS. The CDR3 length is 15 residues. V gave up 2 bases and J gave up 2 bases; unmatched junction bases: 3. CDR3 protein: CASSEEDWGQDTQYF. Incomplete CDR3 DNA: TGTGCCAGCAGTGAGGAGGACTGGGGCCAAGAC.

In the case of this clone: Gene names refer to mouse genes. The CDR3 loop reads CASSGQFRQDTQYF. CDR3 DNA (partial): TGTGCTAGCAGTGGACAGTTTCGGCAAGAC. V is TRBV17 and J is TRBJ2-5, with a weak D call TRBD1 (6 bases). The CDR3 is cut off 4 residues early in the read; its end comes from the germline J gene. CDR3 length equals 14 residues. Germline V lookup: CDR1 MNHDT, CDR2 YYDKIL. The germline V and J ends were trimmed by 5 bases and 3 bases, with 12 bases remaining between them.

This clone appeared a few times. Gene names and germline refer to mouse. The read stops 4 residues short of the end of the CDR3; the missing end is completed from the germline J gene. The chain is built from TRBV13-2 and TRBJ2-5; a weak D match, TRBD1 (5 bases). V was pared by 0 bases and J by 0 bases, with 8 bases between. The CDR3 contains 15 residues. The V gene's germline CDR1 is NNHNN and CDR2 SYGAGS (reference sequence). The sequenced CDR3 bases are TGTGCCAGCGGTGATGGAGACAGTAACCAAGAC. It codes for CASGDGDSNQD. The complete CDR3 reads CASGDGDSNQDTQYF.

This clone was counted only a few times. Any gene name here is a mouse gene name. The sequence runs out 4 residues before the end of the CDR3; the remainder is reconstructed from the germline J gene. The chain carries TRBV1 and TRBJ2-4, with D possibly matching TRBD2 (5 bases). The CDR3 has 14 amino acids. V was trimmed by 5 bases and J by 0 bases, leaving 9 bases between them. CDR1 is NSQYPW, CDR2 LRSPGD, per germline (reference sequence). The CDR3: CTCSSGSSQNTLYF. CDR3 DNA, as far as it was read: TGCACCTGCAGTTCTGGGAGTAGTCAAAAC.

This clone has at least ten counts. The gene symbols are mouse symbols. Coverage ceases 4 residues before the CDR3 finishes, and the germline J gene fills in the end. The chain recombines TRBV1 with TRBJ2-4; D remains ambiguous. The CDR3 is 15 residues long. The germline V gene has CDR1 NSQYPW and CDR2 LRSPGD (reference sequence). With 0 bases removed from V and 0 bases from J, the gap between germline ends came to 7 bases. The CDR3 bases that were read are TGCACCTGCAGTGCAGACACAACTAGTCAAAAC. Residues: CTCSADTTSQN. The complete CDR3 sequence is CTCSADTTSQNTLYF.

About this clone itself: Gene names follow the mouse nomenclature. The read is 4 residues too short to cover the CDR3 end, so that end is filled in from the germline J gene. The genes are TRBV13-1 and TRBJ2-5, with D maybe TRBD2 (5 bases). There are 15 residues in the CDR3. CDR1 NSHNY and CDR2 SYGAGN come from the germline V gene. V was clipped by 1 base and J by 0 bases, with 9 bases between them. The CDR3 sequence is CASSDYGVNQDTQYF. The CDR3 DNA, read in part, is TGTGCCAGCAGTGATTATGGGGTAAACCAAGAC.

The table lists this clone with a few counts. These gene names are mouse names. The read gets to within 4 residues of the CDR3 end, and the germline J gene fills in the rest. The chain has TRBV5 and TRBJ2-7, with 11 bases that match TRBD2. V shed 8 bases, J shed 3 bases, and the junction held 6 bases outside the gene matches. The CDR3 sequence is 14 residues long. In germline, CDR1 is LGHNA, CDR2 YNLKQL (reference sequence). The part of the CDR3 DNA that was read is TGTGCCAGCGCCGGAGACTGGGGGGGCTAT. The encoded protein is CASAGDWGGY. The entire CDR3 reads CASAGDWGGYEQYF.

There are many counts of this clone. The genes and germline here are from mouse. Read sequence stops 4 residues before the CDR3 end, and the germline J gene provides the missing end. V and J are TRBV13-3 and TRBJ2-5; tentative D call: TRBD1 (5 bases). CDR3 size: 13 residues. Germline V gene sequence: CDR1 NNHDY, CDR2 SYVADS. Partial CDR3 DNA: TGTGCCAGCAGTGAGAGGGGAACGGAC. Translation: CASSERGTD. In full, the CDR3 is CASSERGTDTQYF.

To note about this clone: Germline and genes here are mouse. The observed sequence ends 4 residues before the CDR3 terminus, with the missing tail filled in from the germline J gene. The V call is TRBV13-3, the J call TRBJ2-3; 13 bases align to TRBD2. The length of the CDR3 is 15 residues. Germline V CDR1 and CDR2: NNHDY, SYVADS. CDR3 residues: CASSGTGGARETLYF. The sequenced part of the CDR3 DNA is TGTGCCAGCAGTGGGACTGGGGGGGCCAGAGAA.

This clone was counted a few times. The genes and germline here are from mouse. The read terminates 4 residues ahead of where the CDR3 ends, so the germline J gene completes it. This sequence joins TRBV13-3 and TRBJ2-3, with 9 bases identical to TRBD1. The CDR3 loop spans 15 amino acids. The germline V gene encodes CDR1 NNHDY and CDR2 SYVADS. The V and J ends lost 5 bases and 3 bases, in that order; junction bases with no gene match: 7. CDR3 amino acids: CASRPRDRVAETLYF. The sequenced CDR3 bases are TGTGCCAGCAGGCCCCGGGACAGGGTCGCAGAA.

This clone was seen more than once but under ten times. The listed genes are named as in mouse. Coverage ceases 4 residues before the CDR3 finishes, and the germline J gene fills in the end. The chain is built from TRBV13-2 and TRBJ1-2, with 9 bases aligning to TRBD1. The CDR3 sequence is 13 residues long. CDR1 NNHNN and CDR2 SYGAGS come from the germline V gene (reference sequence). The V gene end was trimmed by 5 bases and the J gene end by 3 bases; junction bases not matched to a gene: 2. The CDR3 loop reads CASGGQGDSDYTF. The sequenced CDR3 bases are TGTGCCAGCGGGGGACAGGGCGACTCC.

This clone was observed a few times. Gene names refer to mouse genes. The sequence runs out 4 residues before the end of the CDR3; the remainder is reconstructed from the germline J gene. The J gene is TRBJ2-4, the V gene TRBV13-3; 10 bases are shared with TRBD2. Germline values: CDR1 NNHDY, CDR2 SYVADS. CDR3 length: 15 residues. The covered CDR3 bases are TGTGCCAGCAGTTTAAGGGGACTGGGGTTGAAC. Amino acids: CASSLRGLGLN. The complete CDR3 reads CASSLRGLGLNTLYF.

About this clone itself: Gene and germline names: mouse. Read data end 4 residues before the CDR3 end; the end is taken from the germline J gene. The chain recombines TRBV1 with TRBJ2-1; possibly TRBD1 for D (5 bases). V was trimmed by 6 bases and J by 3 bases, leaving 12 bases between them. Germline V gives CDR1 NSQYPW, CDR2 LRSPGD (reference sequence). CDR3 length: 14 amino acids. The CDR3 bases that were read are TGCACCTGCAGCCCTCGACAGTTCTATGCT. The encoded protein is CTCSPRQFYA. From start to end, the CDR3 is CTCSPRQFYAEQFF.

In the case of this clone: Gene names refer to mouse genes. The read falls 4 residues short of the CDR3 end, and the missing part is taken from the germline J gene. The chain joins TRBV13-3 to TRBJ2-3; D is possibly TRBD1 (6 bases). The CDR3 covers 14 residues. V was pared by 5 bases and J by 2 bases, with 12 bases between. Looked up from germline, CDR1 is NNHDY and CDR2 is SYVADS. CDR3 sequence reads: CASRGQSFAETLYF. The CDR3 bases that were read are TGTGCCAGCAGGGGACAATCCTTTGCAGAA.

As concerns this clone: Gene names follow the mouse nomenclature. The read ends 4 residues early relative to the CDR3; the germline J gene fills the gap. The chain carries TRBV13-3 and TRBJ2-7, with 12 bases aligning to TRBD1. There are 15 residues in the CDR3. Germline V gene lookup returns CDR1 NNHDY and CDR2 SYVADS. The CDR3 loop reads CASSGRDRGLYEQYF. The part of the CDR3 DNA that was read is TGTGCCAGCAGTGGCCGGGACAGGGGGCTGTAT.

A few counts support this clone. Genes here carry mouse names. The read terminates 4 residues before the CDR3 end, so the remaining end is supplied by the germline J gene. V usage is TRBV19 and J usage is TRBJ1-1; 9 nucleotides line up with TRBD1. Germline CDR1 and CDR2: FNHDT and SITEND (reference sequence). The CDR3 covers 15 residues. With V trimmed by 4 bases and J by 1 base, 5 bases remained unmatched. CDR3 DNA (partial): TGTGCCAGCAGTCTTGGGACAGGGAGAAACACA. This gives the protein CASSLGTGRNT. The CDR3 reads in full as CASSLGTGRNTEVFF.

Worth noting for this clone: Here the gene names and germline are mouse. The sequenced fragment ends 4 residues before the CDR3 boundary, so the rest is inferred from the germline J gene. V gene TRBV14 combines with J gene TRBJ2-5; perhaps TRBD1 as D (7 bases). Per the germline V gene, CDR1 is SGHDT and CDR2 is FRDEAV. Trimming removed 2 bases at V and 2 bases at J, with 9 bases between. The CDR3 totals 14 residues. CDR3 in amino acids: CASSLRGRQDTQYF. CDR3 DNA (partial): TGTGCCAGCAGTTTGAGGGGGCGCCAAGAC.

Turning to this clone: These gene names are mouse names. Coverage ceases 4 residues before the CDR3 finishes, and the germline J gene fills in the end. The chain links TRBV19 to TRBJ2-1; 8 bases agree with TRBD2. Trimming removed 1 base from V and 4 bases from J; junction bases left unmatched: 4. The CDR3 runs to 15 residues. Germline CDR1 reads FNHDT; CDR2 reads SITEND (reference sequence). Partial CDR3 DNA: TGTGCCAGCAGTATACCTGGGGGGTATTATGCT. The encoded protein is CASSIPGGYYA. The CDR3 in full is CASSIPGGYYAEQFF.